The next 25 T cell receptor beta chains were all read from a single sample in a study of patients and donors after allogeneic stem cell transplantation. In TCRdb, the RT-PCR reads were re-called with MiXCR into one record per CDR3 protein. In the table there are approximately 410,000 distinct CDR3 sequences, around 16% of which are singletons. The specimen was blood, either unsorted or a sorted T cell fraction (not recorded which). These TCRs come from a human donor who was either an allogeneic HSCT recipient or a stem cell or donor lymphocyte infusion donor (not recorded which). It is not recorded whose cells these are; they may come from a transplant donor.

CDR3 loop: CASSVGRGHQETQYF. CDR3 nucleotide sequence: TGTGCCAGCAGCGTCGGTCGAGGTCACCAAGAGACCCAGTACTTC. The V and J genes are TRBV9 and TRBJ2-5; D call uncertain. V lost 2 bases to trimming and J lost 0 bases, with 11 bases between them. The CDR3 is 15 residues long. CDR1 SGDLS and CDR2 YYNGEE come from the germline V gene. The whole variable domain, remainder taken from reference TRBV9 and TRBJ2-5, is DSGVTQTPKHLITATGQRVTLRCSPRSGDLSVYWYQQSLDQGLQFLIQYYNGEERAKGNILERFSAQQFPDLHSELNLSSLELGDSALYFCASSVGRGHQETQYFGPGTRLLVL.

The V and J genes are TRBV5-1 and TRBJ2-3; 8 nucleotides align to TRBD2. CDR1 is SGHRS, CDR2 YFSETQ, per germline. The CDR3 sequence is 15 residues long. V lost 2 bases to trimming and J lost 4 bases; unmatched junction nucleotides: 6. This chain's CDR3 is CASSFPSGSADTQYF. The CDR3 DNA reads TGCGCCAGCAGCTTCCCCAGCGGGAGCGCAGATACGCAGTATTTT.

This rearrangement joins TRBV6-5 to TRBJ1-1; TRBD1 agrees at 8 bases. Unmatched junction bases numbered 10, after V lost 6 bases and J lost 4 bases. Germline loops: CDR1 MNHEY, CDR2 SVGAGI. This CDR3 spans 15 amino acids. The CDR3 coding sequence is TGTGCCAGCAGATACAGGGGGTACGGTAGCACTGAAGCTTTCTTT. Protein sequence: CASRYRGYGSTEAFF.

This clonotype was seen only a few times. The chain has TRBV6-4 and TRBJ1-2; D may be TRBD1 (6 bases). The germline CDR1 and CDR2 sequences are MRHNA and SNTAGT. The germline V and J ends were trimmed by 5 bases and 2 bases, with 15 bases remaining between them. There are 15 residues in the CDR3. The CDR3 reads CASSLTGTPNYGYTF. The CDR3 DNA reads as TGTGCCAGCAGTCTAACCGGGACACCGAACTATGGCTACACCTTC.

The CDR3, as DNA: TGCGCCAGCAGCCAAGGGGAACCCTACGAGCAGTACTTC. Translating gives CASSQGEPYEQYF. The rearrangement joins TRBV4-1 to TRBJ2-7; D is undetermined. Between the trimmed V and J ends, which lost 1 base and 2 bases, there was a span of 6 bases. The CDR3 is made up of 13 amino acids. Germline CDR1 reads MGHRA; CDR2 reads YSYEKL.

This clonotype was seen repeatedly, ten times or more. The chain combines TRBV12-3 or TRBV12-4 with TRBJ2-7; D tentatively fits TRBD1 or TRBD2 (5 bases each). The CDR3 runs 15 residues. The V gene lost 6 bases and the J gene lost 5 bases, with 20 bases spanning the gap. This chain's CDR3 is CASSPGTRQRDEQYF. In DNA form, the CDR3 reads TGTGCCAGCAGCCCAGGGACCCGCCAGAGGGACGAGCAGTACTTC.

This clonotype appeared a few times. V gene TRBV25-1 combines with J gene TRBJ2-2; 7 bases align to TRBD1. The CDR3 runs 15 residues. The V gene's germline CDR1 is MGHDK and CDR2 SYGVNS. V trimming: 2 bases; J trimming: 5 bases; junction bases outside the gene matches: 5. The CDR3 is CASSERGRATGELFF. CDR3 bases: TGTGCCAGCAGTGAAAGGGGGCGAGCAACCGGGGAGCTGTTTTTT.

This clonotype was seen a few times. The rearrangement links TRBV5-1 to TRBJ2-3, with 9 bases lining up with TRBD1. Germline CDR1 and CDR2: SGHRS and YFSETQ. The CDR3 is 16 residues long. Germline trimming cut 0 bases from V and 3 bases from J; bases unmatched to any gene: 5. The CDR3 sequence: CASSLADRGKTDTQYF. The CDR3 DNA follows: TGCGCCAGCAGCTTGGCCGACAGGGGGAAAACAGATACGCAGTATTTT.

The chain employs TRBV5-1 and TRBJ1-5; D not resolved. The V and J ends lost 4 bases and 3 bases respectively, with 11 bases between them. This CDR3 has 14 amino acids. CDR1 SGHRS and CDR2 YFSETQ come from the germline V gene. The CDR3 DNA sequence: TGCGCCAGCAGCGCCGGGCCTTCCAATCAGCCCCAGCATTTT. Translated, it gives CASSAGPSNQPQHF.

This clonotype was seen only a few times. V is TRBV14 and J is TRBJ2-7; 7 nucleotides match TRBD1. CDR1 and CDR2 (germline): SGHDN, FVKESK. V gave up 5 bases and J gave up 4 bases; unmatched junction bases: 8. The CDR3 spans 14 residues. CDR3 sequence: CASSGHRGQYEQYF. Here the CDR3 DNA reads TGTGCCAGCAGCGGACACAGGGGCCAGTACGAGCAGTACTTC.

As concerns this clonotype: A far larger clone is one base from this, pointing to a likely read error. V usage is TRBV11-2 and J usage is TRBJ1-1; D unclear. The CDR3 consists of 11 residues. The germline V and J ends were trimmed by 0 bases and 5 bases, with 1 base remaining between them. In germline, CDR1 is SGHAT, CDR2 FQNNGV. CDR3 loop: CASSLETEAFF. The DNA for the CDR3 is TGTGCCAGCAGCTTAGAAACTGAAGCTTTCTTT.

This clonotype was seen at least ten times. V and J are TRBV29-1 and TRBJ2-7; D gene uncertain. The germline V and J ends were trimmed by 4 bases and 6 bases, with 13 bases remaining between them. There are 12 residues in the CDR3. In germline, CDR1 is SQVTM, CDR2 ANQGSEA. As DNA, the CDR3 is TGCAGCGTTGCAAAGGAGATGGGCGAGCAGTACTTC. Its translation: CSVAKEMGEQYF.

This clonotype was seen a few times. This chain connects TRBV12-5 to TRBJ2-3, with 7 bases identical to TRBD1. Germline CDR1 LGHNT, CDR2 FRNRAP. J was trimmed by 1 base and V by 1 base; bases with no gene match: 11. The CDR3 has 18 amino acids. The CDR3 sequence: CASGLDILGQDRTDTQYF. CDR3 bases: TGTGCTAGTGGTTTGGACATCCTCGGACAGGACCGCACAGATACGCAGTATTTT.

The sample holds many counts of this clonotype. This rearrangement joins TRBV6-5 to TRBJ2-1; possibly TRBD1 or TRBD2 for D (5 bases each). The CDR3 spans 15 residues. Trimming stripped 2 bases from V and 2 bases from J, with 10 bases between. Germline CDR1 MNHEY, CDR2 SVGAGI. The CDR3 reads CASSYGGRAYNEQFF. In DNA form, the CDR3 reads TGTGCCAGCAGTTACGGGGGACGCGCCTACAATGAGCAGTTCTTC.

The CDR3 DNA reads TGTGCCATCAGTGAGTATGGCCCTGAAGCTTTCTTT. Amino acids: CAISEYGPEAFF. The chain recombines TRBV10-3 with TRBJ1-1, with D unclear. Germline-derived CDR1 and CDR2 are ENHRY and SYGVKD. Trimming removed 1 base at V and 6 bases at J, with 6 bases between. The CDR3 sequence is 12 residues long.

This clonotype turned up a few times. This chain uses TRBV7-2 with TRBJ2-5; D may be TRBD2 (5 bases). The CDR3 spans 13 residues. Trimming left V 2 bases short and J 3 bases short, with 7 bases between. Germline V gene lookup returns CDR1 SGHTA and CDR2 FQGNSA. The CDR3 loop is CASSLFGEETQYF. Here the CDR3 DNA reads TGTGCCAGCAGCTTATTCGGGGAAGAGACCCAGTACTTC.

This clonotype was observed a handful of times. This chain connects TRBV11-2 to TRBJ1-1; TRBD1 is a possible D gene (6 bases). The CDR3 extends over 17 amino acids. V lost 5 bases to trimming and J lost 0 bases, with 19 bases between them. Germline values: CDR1 SGHAT, CDR2 FQNNGV. The CDR3 nucleotides are TGTGCCAGCAGCGGTAATGCTCGGGACAACTTGAACACTGAAGCTTTCTTT. Its translation is CASSGNARDNLNTEAFF.

In this sample, this clonotype turned up many times. The chain employs TRBV7-6 and TRBJ2-7, with D possibly being TRBD1 (5 bases). V dropped 3 bases and J dropped 1 base, with 13 bases sitting between them. This CDR3 region has 15 residues. CDR1 SGHVS and CDR2 FNYEAQ come from the germline V gene. The CDR3 sequence: CASSLGLDGSYEQYF. The CDR3 coding sequence is TGTGCCAGCAGCTTGGGGCTGGACGGGTCCTACGAGCAGTACTTC.

A few counts support this clonotype. J is TRBJ2-2 and V is TRBV5-1; tentatively, D is TRBD1 (6 bases). The germline CDR1 and CDR2 sequences are SGHRS and YFSETQ. This CDR3 spans 16 amino acids. The V gene lost 0 bases and the J gene lost 0 bases, with 9 bases spanning the gap. CDR3: CASSLADRPNTGELFF. CDR3 DNA sequence: TGCGCCAGCAGCTTGGCGGACAGACCGAACACCGGGGAGCTGTTTTTT.

This clonotype was seen more than once but under ten times. The chain joins TRBV24-1 to TRBJ2-7; perhaps TRBD2 as D (5 bases). In germline, CDR1 is KGHDR, CDR2 SFDVKD. The ends were cut back, 4 bases at V and 6 bases at J, with 12 bases in the middle. CDR3 length: 13 amino acids. The CDR3 is CATSDPGNREQYF. CDR3 DNA sequence: TGTGCCACCAGTGACCCCGGGAACCGCGAGCAGTACTTC.

This clonotype was recorded a few times. The chain uses TRBV4-1 and TRBJ1-2; weak D call: TRBD1 (5 bases). Per germline, CDR1 MGHRA and CDR2 YSYEKL. Trimming shortened V by 3 bases and J by 7 bases, and 12 bases separated the two germline ends. This CDR3 region has 13 residues. The CDR3 sequence: CASSQKRGAGYTF. In nucleotides, the CDR3 is TGCGCCAGCAGCCAGAAAAGGGGAGCTGGCTACACCTTC.

V usage is TRBV30 and J usage is TRBJ1-3; TRBD1 might be the D (6 bases). Germline CDR1 is GTSNPN and CDR2 is SVGIG (reference sequence). Trimming pared 0 bases from V and 0 bases from J, leaving 6 bases between. The CDR3 loop spans 14 amino acids. DNA for the CDR3: TGTGCCTGGAGTGTAGGGGGCTCTGGAAACACCATATATTTT. Encoded protein: CAWSVGGSGNTIYF.

The chain uses TRBV7-9 and TRBJ1-3; D uncertain. Between the trimmed V and J ends, which lost 3 bases and 0 bases, there was a span of 12 bases. Per the germline V gene, CDR1 is SEHNR and CDR2 is FQNEAQ (reference sequence). This CDR3 contains 16 residues. CDR3 sequence reads: CASSLRRVSSGNTIYF. CDR3 nucleotide sequence: TGTGCCAGCAGCTTGCGACGGGTTTCCTCTGGAAACACCATATATTTT.

About this clonotype: At one of its ends the junction is not consistent with the germline gene, which may arise from a read error. The V gene is TRBV7-3, the J gene TRBJ1-6; D unclear. The CDR3 is 13 residues long. Germline V lookup: CDR1 SGHTA, CDR2 FQGTGA. CDR3 region: CSSSPGGRSPLHF. The CDR3 DNA is TGTTCCAGCAGCCCCGGCGGGCGCTCACCCCTCCACTTT.

This clonotype turned up a few times. The V and J genes are TRBV24-1 and TRBJ2-3, with 8 bases lining up with TRBD1. Germline CDR1 is KGHDR and CDR2 is SFDVKD. The ends lost 3 bases at V and 6 bases at J; junction bases unmatched: 10. The CDR3 contains 16 residues. CDR3 in DNA: TGTGCCACCAGTGATCCTACACCAGGGGGCGGGGATACGCAGTATTTT. It yields the protein CATSDPTPGGGDTQYF.